This T cell receptor (beta chain) was identified in a study of T cells after yellow fever vaccination. Between the trimmed V and J ends, which lost 5 bases and 7 bases, there was a span of 13 bases. This CDR3 has 13 amino acids. In germline, CDR1 is SGHRS, CDR2 YFSETQ. Turning to this clonotype: Its specificity is unknown.

The study, taken as a whole, reports: Though it reached lower strength, the secondary response hit its peak faster, day 5 versus 15.

By 5'RACE template switching, TCR cDNA was produced, with a universal primer site and UMIs added in the process. TCRdb re-called the 5' RACE reads through MiXCR, storing one row per CDR3 protein. This sample has 200,000 to 300,000 distinct CDR3 sequences, with roughly 13% found just once. This material consisted of CD4+ T cells sorted from PBMCs, taken 45 days after the yellow fever booster vaccination. The genes are TRBV5-1 and TRBJ2-1, with D maybe TRBD2 (6 bases). This TCR derives from a man aged 30-40 years who received the YFV17D yellow fever vaccine. Here the CDR3 DNA reads TGCGCCAGCAGTGGTGAGGGGAGGAATGAGCAGTTCTTC. The encoded protein is CASSGEGRNEQFF.